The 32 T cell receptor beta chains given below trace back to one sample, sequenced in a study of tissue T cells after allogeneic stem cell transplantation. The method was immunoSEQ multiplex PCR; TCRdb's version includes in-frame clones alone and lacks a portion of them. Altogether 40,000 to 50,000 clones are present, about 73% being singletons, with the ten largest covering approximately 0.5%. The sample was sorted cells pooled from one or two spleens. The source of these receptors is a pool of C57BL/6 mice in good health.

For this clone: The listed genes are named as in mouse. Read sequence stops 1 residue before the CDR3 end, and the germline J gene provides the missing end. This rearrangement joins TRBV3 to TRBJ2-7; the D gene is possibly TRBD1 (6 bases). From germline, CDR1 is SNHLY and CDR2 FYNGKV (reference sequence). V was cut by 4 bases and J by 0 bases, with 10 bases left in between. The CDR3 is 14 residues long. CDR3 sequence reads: CASSSQGFSYEQYF. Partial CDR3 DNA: TGTGCCAGCAGCTCACAGGGATTCTCCTATGAACAGTAC.

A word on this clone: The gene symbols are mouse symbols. The CDR3 reads CASSQGGDTQYF. CDR3 DNA, as far as it was read: TGTGCCAGCAGCCAAGGGGGAGACACCCAGTAC. The chain uses TRBV2 and TRBJ2-5, with D unclear. The read gets to within 1 residue of the CDR3 end, and the germline J gene fills in the rest. CDR1 is LGHNA and CDR2 is YSYQKL in the germline V gene. V was trimmed by 1 base and J by 5 bases, leaving 4 bases between them. This CDR3 comprises 12 residues.

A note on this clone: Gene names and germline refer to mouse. This chain's CDR3 is CASSVDWGGYAEQFF. The CDR3 bases that were read are TGTGCAAGCAGCGTGGACTGGGGGGGGTATGCTGAGCAGTTC. The rearrangement links TRBV16 to TRBJ2-1, with TRBD2 matching 12 bases. Read sequence stops 1 residue before the CDR3 end, and the germline J gene provides the missing end. The V gene end was trimmed by 5 bases and the J gene end by 4 bases; junction bases not matched to a gene: 3. Germline CDR1 and CDR2: SGHSA and FRNQAP. CDR3 length: 15 amino acids.

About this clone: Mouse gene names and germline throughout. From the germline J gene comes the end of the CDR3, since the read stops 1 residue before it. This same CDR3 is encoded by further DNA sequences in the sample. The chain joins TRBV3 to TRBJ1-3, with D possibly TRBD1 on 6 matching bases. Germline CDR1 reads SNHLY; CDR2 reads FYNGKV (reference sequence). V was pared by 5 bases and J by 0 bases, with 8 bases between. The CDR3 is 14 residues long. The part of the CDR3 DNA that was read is TGTGCCAGCAGCCTACAGGGTTCTGGAAATACGCTCTAT. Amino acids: CASSLQGSGNTLY. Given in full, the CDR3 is CASSLQGSGNTLYF.

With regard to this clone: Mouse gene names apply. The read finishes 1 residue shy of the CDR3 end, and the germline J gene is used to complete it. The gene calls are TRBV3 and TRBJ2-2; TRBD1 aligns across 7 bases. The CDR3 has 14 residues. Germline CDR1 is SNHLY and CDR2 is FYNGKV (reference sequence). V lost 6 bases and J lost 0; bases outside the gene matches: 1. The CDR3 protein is CASRGTANTGQLYF. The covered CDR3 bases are TGTGCCAGCAGGGGGACAGCAAACACCGGGCAGCTCTAC.

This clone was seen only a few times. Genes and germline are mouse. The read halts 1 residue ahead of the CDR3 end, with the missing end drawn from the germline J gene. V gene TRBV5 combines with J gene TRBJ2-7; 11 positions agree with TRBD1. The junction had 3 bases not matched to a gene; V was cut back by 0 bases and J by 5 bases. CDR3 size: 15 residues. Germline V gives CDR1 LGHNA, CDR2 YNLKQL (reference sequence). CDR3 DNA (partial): TGTGCCAGCAGCCAAGATGCGGGACAGGGGGATGAACAGTAC. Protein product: CASSQDAGQGDEQY. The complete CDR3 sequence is CASSQDAGQGDEQYF.

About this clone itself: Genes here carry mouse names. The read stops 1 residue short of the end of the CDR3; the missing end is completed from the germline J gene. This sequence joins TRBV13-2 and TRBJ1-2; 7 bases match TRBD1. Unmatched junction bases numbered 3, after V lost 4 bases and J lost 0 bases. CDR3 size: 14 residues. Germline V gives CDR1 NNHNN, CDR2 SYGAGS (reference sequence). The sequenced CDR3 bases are TGTGCCAGCGGTCGGACAGGAGCAAACTCCGACTACACC. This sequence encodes CASGRTGANSDYT. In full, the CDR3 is CASGRTGANSDYTF.

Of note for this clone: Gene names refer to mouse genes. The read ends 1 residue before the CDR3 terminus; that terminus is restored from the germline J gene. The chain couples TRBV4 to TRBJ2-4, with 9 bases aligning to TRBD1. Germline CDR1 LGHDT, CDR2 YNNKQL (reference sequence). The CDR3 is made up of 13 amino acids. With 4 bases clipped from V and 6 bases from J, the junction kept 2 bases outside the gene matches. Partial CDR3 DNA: TGTGCCAGCAGCTTTGGACAGGGGAACACCTTGTAC. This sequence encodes CASSFGQGNTLY. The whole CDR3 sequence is CASSFGQGNTLYF.

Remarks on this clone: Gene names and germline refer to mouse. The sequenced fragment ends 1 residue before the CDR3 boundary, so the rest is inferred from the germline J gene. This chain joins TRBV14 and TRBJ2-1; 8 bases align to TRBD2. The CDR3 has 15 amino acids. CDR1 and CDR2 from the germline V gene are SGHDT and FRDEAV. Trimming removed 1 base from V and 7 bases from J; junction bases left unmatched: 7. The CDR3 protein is CASSFRGGQKAEQFF. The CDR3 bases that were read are TGTGCCAGCAGTTTCAGGGGGGGCCAAAAGGCTGAGCAGTTC.

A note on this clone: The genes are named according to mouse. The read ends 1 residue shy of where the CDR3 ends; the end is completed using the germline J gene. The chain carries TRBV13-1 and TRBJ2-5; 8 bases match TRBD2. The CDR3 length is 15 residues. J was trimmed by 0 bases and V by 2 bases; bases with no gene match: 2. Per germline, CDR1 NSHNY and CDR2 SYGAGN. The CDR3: CASSELGDNQDTQYF. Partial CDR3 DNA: TGTGCCAGCAGTGAACTGGGGGATAACCAAGACACCCAGTAC.

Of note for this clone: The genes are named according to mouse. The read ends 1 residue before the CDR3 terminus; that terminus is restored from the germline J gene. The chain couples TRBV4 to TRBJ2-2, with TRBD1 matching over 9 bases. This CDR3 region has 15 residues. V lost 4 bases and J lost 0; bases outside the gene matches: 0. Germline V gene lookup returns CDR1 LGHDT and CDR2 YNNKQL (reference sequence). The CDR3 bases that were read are TGTGCCAGCAGCTGGGACAGGGCAAACACCGGGCAGCTCTAC. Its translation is CASSWDRANTGQLY. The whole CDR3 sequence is CASSWDRANTGQLYF.

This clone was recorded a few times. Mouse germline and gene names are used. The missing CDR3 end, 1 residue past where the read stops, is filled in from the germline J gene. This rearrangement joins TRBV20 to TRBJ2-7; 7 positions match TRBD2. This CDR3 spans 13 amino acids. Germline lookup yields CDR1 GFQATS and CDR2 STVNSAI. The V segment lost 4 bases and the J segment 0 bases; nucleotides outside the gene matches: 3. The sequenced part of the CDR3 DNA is TGTGGTGCTATGGACTGGAGCTCCTATGAACAGTAC. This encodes CGAMDWSSYEQY. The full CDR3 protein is CGAMDWSSYEQYF.

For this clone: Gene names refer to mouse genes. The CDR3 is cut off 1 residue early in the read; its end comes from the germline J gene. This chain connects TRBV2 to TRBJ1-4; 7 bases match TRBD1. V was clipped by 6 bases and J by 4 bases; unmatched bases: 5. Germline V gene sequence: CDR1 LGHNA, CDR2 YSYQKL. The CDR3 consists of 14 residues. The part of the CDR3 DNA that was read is TGTGCCAGCAGTGCGGGACAGTTCAACGAAAGATTATTT. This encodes CASSAGQFNERLF. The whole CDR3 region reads CASSAGQFNERLFF.

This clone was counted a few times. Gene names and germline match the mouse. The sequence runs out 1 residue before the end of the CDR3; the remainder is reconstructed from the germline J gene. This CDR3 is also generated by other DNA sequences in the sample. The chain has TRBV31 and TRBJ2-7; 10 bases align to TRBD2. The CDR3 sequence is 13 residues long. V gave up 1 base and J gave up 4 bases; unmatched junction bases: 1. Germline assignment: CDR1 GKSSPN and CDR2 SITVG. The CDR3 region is CAWSRDWGYEQYF. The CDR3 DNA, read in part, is TGTGCCTGGAGTCGGGACTGGGGATATGAACAGTAC.

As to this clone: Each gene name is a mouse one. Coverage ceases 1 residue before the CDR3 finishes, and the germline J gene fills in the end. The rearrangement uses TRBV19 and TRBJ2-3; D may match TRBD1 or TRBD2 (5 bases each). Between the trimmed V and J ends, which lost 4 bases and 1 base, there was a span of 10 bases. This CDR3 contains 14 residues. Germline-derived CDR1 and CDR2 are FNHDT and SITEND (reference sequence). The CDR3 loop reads CASSRQGRAETLYF. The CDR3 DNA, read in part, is TGTGCCAGCAGTCGTCAGGGACGTGCAGAAACGCTGTAT.

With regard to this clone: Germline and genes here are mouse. CDR3 bases read: TGTGCAAGCAGCTTACAGGGTTCTGGAAATACGCTCTAT. It encodes CASSLQGSGNTLY. In full, the CDR3 is CASSLQGSGNTLYF. The chain is built from TRBV16 and TRBJ1-3, with D tentatively TRBD1 (5 bases). From the germline J gene comes the end of the CDR3, since the read stops 1 residue before it. Germline assignment: CDR1 SGHSA and CDR2 FRNQAP. V was cut by 2 bases and J by 0 bases, with 5 bases left in between. This CDR3 spans 14 amino acids. The entire variable domain, with the rest obtained from reference TRBV16 and TRBJ1-3, is as follows: NAGVIQTPRHKVTGKGQEATLWCEPISGHSAVFWYRQTIVQGLEFLTYFRNQAPIDDSGMPKERFSAQMPNQSHSTLKIQSTQPQDSAVYLCASSLQGSGNTLYFGEGSRLIVV.

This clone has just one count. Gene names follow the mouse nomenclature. Here the CDR3 reads CASSPGTKFYAEQFF. The sequenced part of the CDR3 DNA is TGTGCCAGCAGCCCTGGGACAAAATTCTATGCTGAGCAGTTC. The chain recombines TRBV14 with TRBJ2-1, with D perhaps TRBD1 (6 bases). The CDR3 end is not reached by the read, which stops 1 residue before it; the germline J gene fills it in. The CDR3 extends over 15 amino acids. The V end was cut by 5 bases, the J end by 3 bases, with 15 bases between. Germline V gives CDR1 SGHDT, CDR2 FRDEAV.

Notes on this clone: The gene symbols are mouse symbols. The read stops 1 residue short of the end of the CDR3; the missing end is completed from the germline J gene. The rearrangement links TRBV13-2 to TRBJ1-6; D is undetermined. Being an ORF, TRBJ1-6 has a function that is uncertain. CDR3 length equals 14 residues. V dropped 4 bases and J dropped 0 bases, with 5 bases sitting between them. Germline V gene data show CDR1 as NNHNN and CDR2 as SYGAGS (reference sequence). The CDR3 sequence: CASGQTSYNSPLYF. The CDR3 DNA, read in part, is TGTGCCAGCGGTCAAACTTCCTATAATTCGCCCCTCTAC.

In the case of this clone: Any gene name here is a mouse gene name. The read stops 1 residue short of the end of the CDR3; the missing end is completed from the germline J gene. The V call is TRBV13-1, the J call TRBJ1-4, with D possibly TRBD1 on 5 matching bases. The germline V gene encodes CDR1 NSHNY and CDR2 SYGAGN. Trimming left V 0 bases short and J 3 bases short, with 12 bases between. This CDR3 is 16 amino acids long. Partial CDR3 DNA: TGTGCCAGCAGTGATGATAGGGGAGGGCCCAACGAAAGATTATTT. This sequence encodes CASSDDRGGPNERLF. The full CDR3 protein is CASSDDRGGPNERLFF.

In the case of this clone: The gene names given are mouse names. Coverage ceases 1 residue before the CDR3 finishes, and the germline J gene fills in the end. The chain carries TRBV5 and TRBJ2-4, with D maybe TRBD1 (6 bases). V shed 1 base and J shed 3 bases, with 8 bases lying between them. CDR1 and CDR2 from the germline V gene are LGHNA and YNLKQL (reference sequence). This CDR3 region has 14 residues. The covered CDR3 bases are TGTGCCAGCAGCCAAGGCAGGGGCCAAAACACCTTGTAC. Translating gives CASSQGRGQNTLY. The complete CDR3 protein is CASSQGRGQNTLYF.

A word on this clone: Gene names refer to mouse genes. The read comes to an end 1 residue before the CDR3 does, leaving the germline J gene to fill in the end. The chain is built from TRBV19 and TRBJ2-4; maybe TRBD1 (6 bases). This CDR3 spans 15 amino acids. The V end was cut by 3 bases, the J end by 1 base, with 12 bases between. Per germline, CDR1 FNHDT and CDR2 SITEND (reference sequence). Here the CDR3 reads CASSTQQGGQNTLYF. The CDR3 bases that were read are TGTGCCAGCAGTACCCAACAGGGTGGTCAAAACACCTTGTAC.

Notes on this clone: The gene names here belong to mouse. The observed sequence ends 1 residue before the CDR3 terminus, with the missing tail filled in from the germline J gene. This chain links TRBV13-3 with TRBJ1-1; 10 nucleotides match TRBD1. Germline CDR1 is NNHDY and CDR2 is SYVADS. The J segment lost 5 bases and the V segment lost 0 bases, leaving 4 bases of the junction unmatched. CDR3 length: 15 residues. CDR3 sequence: CASSDAKGQGTEVFF. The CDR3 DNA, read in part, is TGTGCCAGCAGTGATGCAAAGGGACAGGGGACAGAAGTCTTC.

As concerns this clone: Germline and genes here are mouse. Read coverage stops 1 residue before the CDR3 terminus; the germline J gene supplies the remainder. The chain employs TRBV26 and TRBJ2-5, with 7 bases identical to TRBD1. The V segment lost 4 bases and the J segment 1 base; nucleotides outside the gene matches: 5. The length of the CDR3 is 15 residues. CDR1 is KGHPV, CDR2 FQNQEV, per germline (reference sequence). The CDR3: CASSPYRGDQDTQYF. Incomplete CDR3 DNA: TGTGCCAGCAGTCCTTACAGGGGTGACCAAGACACCCAGTAC.

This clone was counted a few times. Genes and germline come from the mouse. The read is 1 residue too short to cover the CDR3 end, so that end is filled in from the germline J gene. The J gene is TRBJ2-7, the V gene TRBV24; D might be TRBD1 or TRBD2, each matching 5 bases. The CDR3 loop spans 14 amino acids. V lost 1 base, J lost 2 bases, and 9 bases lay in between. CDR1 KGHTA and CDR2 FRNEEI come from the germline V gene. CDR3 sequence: CASSLWGRTYEQYF. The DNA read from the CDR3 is TGTGCCAGCAGTCTGTGGGGGAGGACCTATGAACAGTAC.

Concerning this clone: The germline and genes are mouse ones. CDR3 region: CASSSNQDTQYF. The DNA read from the CDR3 is TGTGCCAGCAGCTCTAACCAAGACACCCAGTAC. V usage is TRBV3 and J usage is TRBJ2-5, with D unclear. Sequencing ends 1 residue short of the CDR3 end; the germline J gene provides the rest. CDR1 and CDR2 from the germline V gene are SNHLY and FYNGKV (reference sequence). CDR3 length: 12 amino acids. V lost 4 bases to trimming and J lost 0 bases, with 2 bases between them.

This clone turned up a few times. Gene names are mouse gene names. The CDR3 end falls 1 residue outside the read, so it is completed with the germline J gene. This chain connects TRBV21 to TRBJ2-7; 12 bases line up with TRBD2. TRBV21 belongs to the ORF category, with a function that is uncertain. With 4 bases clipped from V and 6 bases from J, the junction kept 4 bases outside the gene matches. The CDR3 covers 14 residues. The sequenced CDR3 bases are TGTGCTAGCAGTCGACTGGGGGGGCTCTGTGAACAGTAC. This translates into CASSRLGGLCEQY. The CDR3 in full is CASSRLGGLCEQYF.

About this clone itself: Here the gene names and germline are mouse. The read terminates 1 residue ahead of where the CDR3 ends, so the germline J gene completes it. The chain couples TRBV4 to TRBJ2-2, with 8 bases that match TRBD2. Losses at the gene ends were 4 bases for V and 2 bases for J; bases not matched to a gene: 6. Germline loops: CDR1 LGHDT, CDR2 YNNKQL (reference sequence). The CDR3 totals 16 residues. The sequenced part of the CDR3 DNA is TGTGCCAGCAGCTCTTTCTGGGGGGTGAACACCGGGCAGCTCTAC. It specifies CASSSFWGVNTGQLY. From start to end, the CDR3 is CASSSFWGVNTGQLYF.

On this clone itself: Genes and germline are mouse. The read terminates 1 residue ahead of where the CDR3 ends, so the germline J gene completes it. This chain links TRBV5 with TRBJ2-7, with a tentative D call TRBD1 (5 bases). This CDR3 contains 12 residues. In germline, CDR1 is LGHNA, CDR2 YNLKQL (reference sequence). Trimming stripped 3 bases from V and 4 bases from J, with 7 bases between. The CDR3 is CASSHDRYEQYF. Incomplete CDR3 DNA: TGTGCCAGCAGCCATGACAGATATGAACAGTAC.

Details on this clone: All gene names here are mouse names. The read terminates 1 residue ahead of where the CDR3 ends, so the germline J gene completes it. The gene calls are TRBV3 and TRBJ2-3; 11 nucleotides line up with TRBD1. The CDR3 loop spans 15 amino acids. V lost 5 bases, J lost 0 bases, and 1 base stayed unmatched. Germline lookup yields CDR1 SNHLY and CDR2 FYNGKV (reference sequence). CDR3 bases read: TGTGCCAGCAGCCGGGACAGGGGGAGTGCAGAAACGCTGTAT. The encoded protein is CASSRDRGSAETLY. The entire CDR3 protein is CASSRDRGSAETLYF. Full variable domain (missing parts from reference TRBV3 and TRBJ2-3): GPKVLQIPSHQIIDMGQMVTLNCDPVSNHLYFYWYKQILGQQMEFLVNFYNGKVMEKSKLFKDQFSVERPDGSYFTLKIQPTALEDSAVYFCASSRDRGSAETLYFGSGTRLTVL.

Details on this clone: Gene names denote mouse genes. Partial CDR3 DNA: TGTGCCTGGAGCCCGGACAGGGGGCTTGAACAGTAC. Translation gives CAWSPDRGLEQY. From start to end, the CDR3 is CAWSPDRGLEQYF. The J gene is TRBJ2-7, the V gene TRBV31; 11 nucleotides match TRBD1. The read gets to within 1 residue of the CDR3 end, and the germline J gene fills in the rest. Germline-derived CDR1 and CDR2 are GKSSPN and SITVG. The J segment lost 6 bases and the V segment lost 3 bases, leaving 4 bases of the junction unmatched. The CDR3 runs to 13 residues. Combining the CDR3 with reference TRBV31 and TRBJ2-7 gives the whole variable domain AQTIHQWPVAEIKAVGSPLSLGCTIKGKSSPNLYWYWQATGGTLQQLFYSITVGQVESVVQLNLSASRPKDDQFILSTEKLLLSHSGFYLCAWSPDRGLEQYFGPGTRLTVL.

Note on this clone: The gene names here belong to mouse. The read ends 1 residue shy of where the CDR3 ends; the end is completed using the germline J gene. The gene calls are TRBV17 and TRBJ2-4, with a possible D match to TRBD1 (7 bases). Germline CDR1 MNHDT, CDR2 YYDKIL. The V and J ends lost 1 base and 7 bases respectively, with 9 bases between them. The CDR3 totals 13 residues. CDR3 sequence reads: CASSRVRGDTLYF. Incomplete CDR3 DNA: TGTGCTAGCAGTAGAGTCAGGGGGGACACCTTGTAC.

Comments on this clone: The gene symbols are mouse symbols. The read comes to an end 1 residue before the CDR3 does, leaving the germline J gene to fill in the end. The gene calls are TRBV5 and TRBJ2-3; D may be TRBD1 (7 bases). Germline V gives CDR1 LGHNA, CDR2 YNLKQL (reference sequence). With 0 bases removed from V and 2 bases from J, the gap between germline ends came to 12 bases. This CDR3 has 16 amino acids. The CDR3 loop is CASSQDGGQNAETLYF. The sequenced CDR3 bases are TGTGCCAGCAGCCAAGATGGGGGACAGAATGCAGAAACGCTGTAT.